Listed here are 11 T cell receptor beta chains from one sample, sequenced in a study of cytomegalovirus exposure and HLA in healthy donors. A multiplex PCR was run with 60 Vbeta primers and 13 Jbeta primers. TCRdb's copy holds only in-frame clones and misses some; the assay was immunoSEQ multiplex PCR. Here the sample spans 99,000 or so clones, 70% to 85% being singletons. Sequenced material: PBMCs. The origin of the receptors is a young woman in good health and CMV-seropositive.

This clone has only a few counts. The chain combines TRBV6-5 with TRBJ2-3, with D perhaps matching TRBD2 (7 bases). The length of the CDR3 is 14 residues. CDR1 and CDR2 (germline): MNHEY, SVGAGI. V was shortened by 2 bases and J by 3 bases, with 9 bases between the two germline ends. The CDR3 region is CASSYGGATDTQYF. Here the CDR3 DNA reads TGTGCCAGCAGTTACGGGGGGGCAACAGATACGCAGTATTTT.

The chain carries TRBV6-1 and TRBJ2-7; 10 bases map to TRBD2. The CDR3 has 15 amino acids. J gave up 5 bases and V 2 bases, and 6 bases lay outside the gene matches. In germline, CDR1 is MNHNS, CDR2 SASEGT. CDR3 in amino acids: CASSEWASGSHEQYF. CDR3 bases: TGTGCCAGCAGTGAATGGGCTAGCGGGAGCCACGAGCAGTACTTC.

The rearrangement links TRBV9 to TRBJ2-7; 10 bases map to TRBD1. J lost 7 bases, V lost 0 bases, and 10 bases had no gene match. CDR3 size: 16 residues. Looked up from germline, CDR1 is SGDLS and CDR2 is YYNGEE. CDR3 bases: TGTGCCAGCAGCGTAGGTAGGACAGGGGGACTTGGGGAGCAGTACTTC. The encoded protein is CASSVGRTGGLGEQYF. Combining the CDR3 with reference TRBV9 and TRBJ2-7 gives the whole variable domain DSGVTQTPKHLITATGQRVTLRCSPRSGDLSVYWYQQSLDQGLQFLIQYYNGEERAKGNILERFSAQQFPDLHSELNLSSLELGDSALYFCASSVGRTGGLGEQYFGPGTRLTVT.

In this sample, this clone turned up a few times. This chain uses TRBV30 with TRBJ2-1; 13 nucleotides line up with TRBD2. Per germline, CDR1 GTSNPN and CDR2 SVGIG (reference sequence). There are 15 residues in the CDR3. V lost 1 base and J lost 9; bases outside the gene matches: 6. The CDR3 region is CAWSATSGRGGEQFF. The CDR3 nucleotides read TGTGCCTGGAGTGCCACTAGCGGGAGGGGCGGTGAGCAGTTCTTC.

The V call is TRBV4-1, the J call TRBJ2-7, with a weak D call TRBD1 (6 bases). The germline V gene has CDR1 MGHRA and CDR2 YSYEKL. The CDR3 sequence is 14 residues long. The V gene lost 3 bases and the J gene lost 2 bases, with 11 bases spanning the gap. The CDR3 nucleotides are TGCGCCAGCAGCCACTCCGGACAGACCTACGAGCAGTACTTC. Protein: CASSHSGQTYEQYF.

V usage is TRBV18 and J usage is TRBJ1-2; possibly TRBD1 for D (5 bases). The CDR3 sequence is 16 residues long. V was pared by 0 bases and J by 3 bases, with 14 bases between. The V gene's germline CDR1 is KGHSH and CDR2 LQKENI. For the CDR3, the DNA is TGTGCCAGCTCACCACCGGGGCTGACGGGGGACTATGGCTACACCTTC. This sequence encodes CASSPPGLTGDYGYTF. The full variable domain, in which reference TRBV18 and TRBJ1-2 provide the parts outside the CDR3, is NAGVMQNPRHLVRRRGQEARLRCSPMKGHSHVYWYRQLPEEGLKFMVYLQKENIIDESGMPKERFSAEFPKEGPSILRIQQVVRGDSAAYFCASSPPGLTGDYGYTFGSGTRLTVV.

CDR3 nucleotides: TGTGCCAGCAGTTTATCCGGGAGGTATGGCTACACCTTC. This encodes CASSLSGRYGYTF. This chain connects TRBV27 to TRBJ1-2; D is uncertain. Deletions cut 0 bases from V and 5 bases from J, with 7 bases between. There are 13 residues in the CDR3. Germline V lookup: CDR1 MNHEY, CDR2 SMNVEV (reference sequence).

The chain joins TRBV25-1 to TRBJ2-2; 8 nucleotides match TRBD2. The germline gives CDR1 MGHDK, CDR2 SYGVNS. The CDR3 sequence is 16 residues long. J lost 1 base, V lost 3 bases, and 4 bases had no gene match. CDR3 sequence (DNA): TGTGCCAGCAGTGATTTCGCGGGAGGGAACACCGGGGAGCTGTTTTTT. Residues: CASSDFAGGNTGELFF.

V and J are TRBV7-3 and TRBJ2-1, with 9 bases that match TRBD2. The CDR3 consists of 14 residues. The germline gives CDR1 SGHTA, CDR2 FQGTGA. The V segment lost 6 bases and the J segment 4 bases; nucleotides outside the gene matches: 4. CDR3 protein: CASSASGIYNEQFF. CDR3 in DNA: TGTGCCAGCAGTGCTAGCGGGATATACAATGAGCAGTTCTTC.

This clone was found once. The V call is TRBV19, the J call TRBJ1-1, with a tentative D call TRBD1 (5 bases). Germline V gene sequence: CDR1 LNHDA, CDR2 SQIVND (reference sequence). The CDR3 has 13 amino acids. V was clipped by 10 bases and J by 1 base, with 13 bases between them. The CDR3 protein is CAIPAGGNTEAFF. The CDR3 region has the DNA TGTGCCATCCCTGCGGGGGGGAACACTGAAGCTTTCTTT.

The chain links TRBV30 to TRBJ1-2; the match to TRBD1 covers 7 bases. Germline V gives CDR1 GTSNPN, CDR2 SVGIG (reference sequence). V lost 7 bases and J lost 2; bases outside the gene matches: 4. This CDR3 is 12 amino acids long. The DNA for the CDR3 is TGTGCCTTTAACAGGGGAAACTATGGCTACACCTTC. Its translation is CAFNRGNYGYTF.